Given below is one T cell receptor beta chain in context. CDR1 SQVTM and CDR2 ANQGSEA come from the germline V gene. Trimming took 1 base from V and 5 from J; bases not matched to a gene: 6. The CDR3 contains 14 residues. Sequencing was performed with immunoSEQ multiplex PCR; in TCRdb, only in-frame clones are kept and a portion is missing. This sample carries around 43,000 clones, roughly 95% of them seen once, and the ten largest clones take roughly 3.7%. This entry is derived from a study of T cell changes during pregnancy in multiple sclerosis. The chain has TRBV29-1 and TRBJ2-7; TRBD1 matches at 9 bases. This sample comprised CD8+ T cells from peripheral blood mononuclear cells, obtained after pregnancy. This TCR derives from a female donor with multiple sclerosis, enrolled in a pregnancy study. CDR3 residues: CSVEAMGQGHEQYF. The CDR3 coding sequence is TGCAGCGTTGAAGCCATGGGACAGGGCCACGAGCAGTACTTC.